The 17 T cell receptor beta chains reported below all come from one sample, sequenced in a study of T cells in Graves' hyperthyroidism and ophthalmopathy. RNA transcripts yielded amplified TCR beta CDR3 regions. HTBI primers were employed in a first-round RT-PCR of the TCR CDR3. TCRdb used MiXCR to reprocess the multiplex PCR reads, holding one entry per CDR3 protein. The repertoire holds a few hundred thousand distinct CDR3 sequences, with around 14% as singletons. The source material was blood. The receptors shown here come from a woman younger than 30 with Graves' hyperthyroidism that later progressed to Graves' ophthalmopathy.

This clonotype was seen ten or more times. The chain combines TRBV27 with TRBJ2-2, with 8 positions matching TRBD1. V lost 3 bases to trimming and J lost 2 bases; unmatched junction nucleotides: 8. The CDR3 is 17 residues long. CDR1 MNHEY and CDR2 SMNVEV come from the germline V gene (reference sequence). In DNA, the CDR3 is TGTGCCAGCAGTTTGGACCCGGACAGGGTTAACACCGGGGAGCTGTTTTTT. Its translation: CASSLDPDRVNTGELFF.

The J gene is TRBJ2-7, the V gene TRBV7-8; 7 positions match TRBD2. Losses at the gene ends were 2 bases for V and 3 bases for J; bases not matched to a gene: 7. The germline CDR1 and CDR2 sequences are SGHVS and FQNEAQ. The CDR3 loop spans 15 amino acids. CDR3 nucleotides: TGTGCCAGCAGCTTAATGTTGGCTAGCGGCTACGAGCAGTACTTC. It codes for CASSLMLASGYEQYF.

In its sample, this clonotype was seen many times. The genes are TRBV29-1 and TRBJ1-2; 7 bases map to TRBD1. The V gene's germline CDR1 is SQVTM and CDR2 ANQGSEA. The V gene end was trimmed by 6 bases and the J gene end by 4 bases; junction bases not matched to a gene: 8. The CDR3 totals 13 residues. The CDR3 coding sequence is TGCAGCGTAACCGGGACAGAGACCTATGGCTACACCTTC. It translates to CSVTGTETYGYTF.

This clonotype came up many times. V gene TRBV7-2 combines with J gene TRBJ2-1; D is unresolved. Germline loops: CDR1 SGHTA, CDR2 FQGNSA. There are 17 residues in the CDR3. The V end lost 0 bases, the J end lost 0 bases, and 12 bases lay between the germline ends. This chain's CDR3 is CASSLAPRMSSYNEQFF. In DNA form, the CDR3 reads TGTGCCAGCAGCTTAGCCCCGCGGATGAGCTCCTACAATGAGCAGTTCTTC.

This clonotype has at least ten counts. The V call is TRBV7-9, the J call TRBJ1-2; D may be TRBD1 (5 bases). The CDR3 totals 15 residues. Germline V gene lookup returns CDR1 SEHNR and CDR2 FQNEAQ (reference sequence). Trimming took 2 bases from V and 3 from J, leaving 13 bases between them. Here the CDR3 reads CASSLLLTDDYGYTF. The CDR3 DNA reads TGTGCCAGCAGCTTATTATTGACAGACGACTATGGCTACACCTTC.

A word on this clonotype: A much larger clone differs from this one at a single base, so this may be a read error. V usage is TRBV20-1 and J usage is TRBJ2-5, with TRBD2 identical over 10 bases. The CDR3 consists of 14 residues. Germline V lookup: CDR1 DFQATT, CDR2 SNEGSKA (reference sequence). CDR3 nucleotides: TGCAGTGCTACTGGAGCTAGCGGGAGAGAGACCCGGTACTTC. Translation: CSATGASGRETRYF.

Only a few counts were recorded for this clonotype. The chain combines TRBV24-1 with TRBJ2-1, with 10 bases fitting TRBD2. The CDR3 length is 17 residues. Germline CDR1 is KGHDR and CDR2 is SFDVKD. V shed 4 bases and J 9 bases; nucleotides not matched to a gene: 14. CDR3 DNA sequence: TGTGCCACCAGTGACACCTCTAGCGGGAGACCGACCGGTGAGCAGTTCTTC. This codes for CATSDTSSGRPTGEQFF.

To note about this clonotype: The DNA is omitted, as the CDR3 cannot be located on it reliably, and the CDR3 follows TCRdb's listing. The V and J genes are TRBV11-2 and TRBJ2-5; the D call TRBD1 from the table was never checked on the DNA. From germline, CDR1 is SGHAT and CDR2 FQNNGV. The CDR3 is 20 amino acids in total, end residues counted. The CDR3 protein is CASSIYLCSGSRDGKETQYF.

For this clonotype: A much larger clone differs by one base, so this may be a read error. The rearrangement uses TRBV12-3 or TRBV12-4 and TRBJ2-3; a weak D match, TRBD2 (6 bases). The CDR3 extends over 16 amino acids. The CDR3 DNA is TGTGCCAACAGTTCCCTCTCGGGAGCCGGAACAGATACGCAGTATTTT. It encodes CANSSLSGAGTDTQYF.

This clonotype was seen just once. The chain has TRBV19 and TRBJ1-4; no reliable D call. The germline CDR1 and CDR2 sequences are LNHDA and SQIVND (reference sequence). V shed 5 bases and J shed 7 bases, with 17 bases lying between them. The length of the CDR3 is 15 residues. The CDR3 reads CASSPLSRPGEKLFF. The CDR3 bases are TGTGCCAGTAGTCCACTTAGCAGGCCTGGTGAAAAACTGTTTTTT.

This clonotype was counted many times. DNA of the CDR3: TGTGCCACCAGCAGCGGTGCAGGGGGCTTAGGCACCGGGGAGCTGTTTTTT. This encodes CATSSGAGGLGTGELFF. The V and J genes are TRBV15 and TRBJ2-2; 8 positions agree with TRBD1. Germline V lookup: CDR1 LNHNV, CDR2 YYDKDF (reference sequence). V lost 3 bases and J lost 4; bases outside the gene matches: 10. There are 17 residues in the CDR3.

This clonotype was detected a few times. The CDR3 region has the DNA TGCAGTGCTCTCAAGGGTTTGCGGGTCGATGAAAAACTGTTTTTT. Amino acids: CSALKGLRVDEKLFF. This chain connects TRBV20-1 to TRBJ1-4; D gene uncertain. Germline CDR1 reads DFQATT; CDR2 reads SNEGSKA (reference sequence). V was clipped by 5 bases and J by 6 bases, with 19 bases between them. This CDR3 has 15 amino acids.

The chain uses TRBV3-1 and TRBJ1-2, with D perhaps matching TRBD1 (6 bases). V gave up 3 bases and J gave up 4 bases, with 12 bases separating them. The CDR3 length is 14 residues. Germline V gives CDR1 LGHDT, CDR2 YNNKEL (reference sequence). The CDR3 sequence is CASSQRQAAYGYTF. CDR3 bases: TGTGCCAGCAGCCAGAGACAGGCCGCCTATGGCTACACCTTC.

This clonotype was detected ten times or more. The CDR3 is CASSIETGALNTEAFF. The CDR3 nucleotides are TGTGCCAGTAGTATAGAGACAGGGGCCCTGAACACTGAAGCTTTCTTT. The V gene is TRBV19, the J gene TRBJ1-1, with 8 bases fitting TRBD1. The CDR3 is 16 amino acids. The V gene's germline CDR1 is LNHDA and CDR2 SQIVND (reference sequence). V dropped 0 bases and J dropped 0; count of bases not matched to a gene: 3. The full variable domain, in which reference TRBV19 and TRBJ1-1 provide the parts outside the CDR3, is DGGITQSPKYLFRKEGQNVTLSCEQNLNHDAMYWYRQDPGQGLRLIYYSQIVNDFQKGDIAEGYSVSREKKESFPLTVTSAQKNPTAFYLCASSIETGALNTEAFFGQGTRLTVV.

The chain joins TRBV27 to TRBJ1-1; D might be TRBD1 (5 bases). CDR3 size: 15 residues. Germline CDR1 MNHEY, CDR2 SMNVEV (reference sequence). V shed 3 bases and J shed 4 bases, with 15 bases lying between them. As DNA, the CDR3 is TGTGCCAGCAGTTTGGGGGGGGTAGGTCGCACTGAAGCTTTCTTT. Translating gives CASSLGGVGRTEAFF.

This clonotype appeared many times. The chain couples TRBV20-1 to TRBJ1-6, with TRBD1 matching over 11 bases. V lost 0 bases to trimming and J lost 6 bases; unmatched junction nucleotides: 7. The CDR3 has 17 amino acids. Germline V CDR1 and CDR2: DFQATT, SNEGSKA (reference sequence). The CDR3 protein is CSARDQGQGAFNSPLHF. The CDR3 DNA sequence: TGCAGTGCTAGAGATCAAGGACAGGGGGCTTTTAATTCACCCCTCCACTTT.

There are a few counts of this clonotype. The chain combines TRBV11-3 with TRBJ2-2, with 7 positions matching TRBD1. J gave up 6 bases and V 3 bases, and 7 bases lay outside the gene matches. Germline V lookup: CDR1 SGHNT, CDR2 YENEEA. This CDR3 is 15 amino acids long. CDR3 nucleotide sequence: TGTGCCAGCAGCTTGGGACAGAAAGGGGCCGGGGAGCTGTTTTTT. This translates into CASSLGQKGAGELFF.